This TCR beta chain came from a study of T cells in Graves' hyperthyroidism and ophthalmopathy. Patients having uncontrolled infection, another autoimmune disease, pregnancy or lactation were not included. From RNA transcripts, TCR beta CDR3 regions were amplified. First-round RT-PCR of the TCR CDR3 relied on the HTBI primer set. TCRdb re-derived calls from the multiplex PCR reads in MiXCR, one entry per CDR3 protein. The table records fewer than 550,000 distinct CDR3 sequences, about a sixth of them present only once. Germline V gene lookup returns CDR1 DFQATT and CDR2 SNEGSKA (reference sequence). CDR3 size: 16 residues. V dropped 4 bases and J dropped 2 bases, with 19 bases sitting between them. This clonotype was counted many times.

The chain uses TRBV20-1 and TRBJ2-3; D is perhaps TRBD2 (5 bases). This clonotype was obtained from a young woman with Graves' hyperthyroidism. The sample was blood. CDR3 DNA: TGCAGTGCTATCCTCCCCGGACTTTTTATCACAGATACGCAGTATTTT. The encoded protein is CSAILPGLFITDTQYF.